This passage covers 3 T cell receptor beta chains from one sample sequenced in a study of type 1 and type 2 diabetes patients. Amplification started from genomic DNA. The TCR beta CDR3 region was amplified using 30 forward and 13 reverse primers. From the multiplex PCR reads, TCRdb called clonotypes with MiXCR, one entry per CDR3 protein. The data show 250,000 or so distinct CDR3 sequences, more than 45% seen once. Sequencing was carried out using peripheral blood mononuclear cells (PBMCs). The source is a man aged 18 to 29 with type 2 diabetes.

This clonotype was counted many times. This sequence joins TRBV10-3 and TRBJ1-1; D gene unclear. This CDR3 spans 13 amino acids. Trimming pared 2 bases from V and 2 bases from J, leaving 6 bases between. From germline, CDR1 is ENHRY and CDR2 SYGVKD. The CDR3 here is CAISETANTEAFF. Written as DNA, the CDR3 is TGTGCCATCAGTGAGACAGCAAACACTGAAGCTTTCTTT.

J is TRBJ2-6 and V is TRBV6-2 or TRBV6-3, with a weak D call TRBD2 (7 bases). Germline loops: CDR1 MNHEY, CDR2 SVGEGT. Deletions cut 2 bases from V and 5 bases from J, with 31 bases between. The CDR3 contains 22 residues. The DNA for the CDR3 is TGTGCCAGCAGTTACCCACGAGAGGAGGGGGGGCCCCTAGCCCTCAGGGCCAACGTCCTGACTTTC. Amino acid sequence: CASSYPREEGGPLALRANVLTF.

The chain has TRBV7-2 and TRBJ2-3; no clear D gene. Germline V gives CDR1 SGHTA, CDR2 FQGNSA. The CDR3 runs to 15 residues. V lost 5 bases and J 0 bases, leaving 12 bases between the germline ends. The CDR3 spells CASSPTPTSTDTQYF. The CDR3 bases are TGTGCCAGCAGCCCAACCCCCACTAGCACAGATACGCAGTATTTT.